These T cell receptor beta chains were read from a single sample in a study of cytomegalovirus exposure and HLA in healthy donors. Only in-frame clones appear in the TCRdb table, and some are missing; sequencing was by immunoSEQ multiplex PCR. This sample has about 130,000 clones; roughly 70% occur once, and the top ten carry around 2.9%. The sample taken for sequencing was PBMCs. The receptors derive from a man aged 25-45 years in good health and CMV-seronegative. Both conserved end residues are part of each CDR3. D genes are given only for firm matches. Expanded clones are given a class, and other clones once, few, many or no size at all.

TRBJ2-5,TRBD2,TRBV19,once,TGTGCCAGTACCGGGACTAGCGGGGTGGGGACCCAGTACTTC,CASTGTSGVGTQYF
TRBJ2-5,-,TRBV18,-,TGTGCCAGCTCGGTAGGACTTGTGGAGACCCAGTACTTC,CASSVGLVETQYF
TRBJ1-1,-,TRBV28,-,TGTGCCAGCAGAACTAAAATGAACACTGAAGCTTTCTTT,CASRTKMNTEAFF
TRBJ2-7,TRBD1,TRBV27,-,TGTGCCAGCAGTTTAATATGGGGACAGGGGGCCTACGAGCAGTACTTC,CASSLIWGQGAYEQYF
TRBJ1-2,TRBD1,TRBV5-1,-,TGCGCCAGCAGCCCGGGACAGGGGGATCGGGGTGGCTACACCTTC,CASSPGQGDRGGYTF
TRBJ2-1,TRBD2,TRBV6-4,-,TGTGCCAGCAGTGACTCATTTACTAGCGGGAACAATGAGCAGTTCTTC,CASSDSFTSGNNEQFF
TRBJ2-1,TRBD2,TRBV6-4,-,TGTGCCAGCAGTGGGGGGATTTCTAGCGGGGATCCGCAGTTCTTC,CASSGGISSGDPQFF
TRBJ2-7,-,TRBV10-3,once,TGTGCCATCCAACAGGGGGGGAGGTACGAGCAGTACTTC,CAIQQGGRYEQYF
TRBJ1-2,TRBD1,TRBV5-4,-,TGTGCCAGCAGCCTGAGACAGGGTAGGGGCTATGGCTACACCTTC,CASSLRQGRGYGYTF
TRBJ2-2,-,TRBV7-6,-,TGTGCCAGCAGCTTAGCGGGGCGGGGCACCGGGGAGTTGTTTTTT,CASSLAGRGTGELFF
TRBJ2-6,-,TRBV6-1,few,TGTGCCACCCCAGGGAAGCCCTCTGGGGCCAACGTCCTGACTTTC,CATPGKPSGANVLTF
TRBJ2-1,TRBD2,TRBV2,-,TGTGCCAGCAGTGATGGGGGGGACCCTTACAATGAGCAGTTCTTC,CASSDGGDPYNEQFF
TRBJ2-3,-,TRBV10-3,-,TGTGCCATCAGTGCACAGGATTCGATCACAGATACGCAGTATTTT,CAISAQDSITDTQYF
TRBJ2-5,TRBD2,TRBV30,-,TGTGCCTGGATCCGAGGAGCGGGGCCCCACCAAGAGACCCAGTACTTC,CAWIRGAGPHQETQYF
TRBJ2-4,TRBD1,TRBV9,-,TGTGCCAGCAGCGTAGTGGGACAGCCTTCTCCCAAAAACATTCAGTACTTC,CASSVVGQPSPKNIQYF
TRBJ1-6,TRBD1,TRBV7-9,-,TGTGCCAGCAGCTTATCGGCAGGACAGGGCAGCTATAATTCACCCCTCCACTTT,CASSLSAGQGSYNSPLHF
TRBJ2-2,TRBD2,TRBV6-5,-,TGTGCCAGCAGTTACAATAGCGGGAGGCATGGCGGGGAGCTGTTTTTT,CASSYNSGRHGGELFF
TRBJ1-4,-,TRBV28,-,TGTGCCAGCAGCCCAGGGTTACAAAGTGAAAAACTGTTTTTT,CASSPGLQSEKLFF
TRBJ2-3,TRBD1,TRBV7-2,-,TGTGCCAGCAGTCGGGACAGGGGGCTGGTAGATACGCAGTATTTT,CASSRDRGLVDTQYF
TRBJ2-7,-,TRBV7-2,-,TGTGCCAGCAGCTTAGCAAGCGCCTACGAGCAGTACTTC,CASSLASAYEQYF
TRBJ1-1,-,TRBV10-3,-,TGTGCCATCAGCACCACAGGGCGGGGGGTGGTGAACACTGAAGCTTTCTTT,CAISTTGRGVVNTEAFF
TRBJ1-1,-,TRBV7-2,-,TGTGCCAGCAGCGAATACCGCCCGGAGACTGAAGCTTTCTTT,CASSEYRPETEAFF
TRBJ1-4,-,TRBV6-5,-,TGTGCCAGCAGTTACACCTACAGGGAGGAAAAACTGTTTTTT,CASSYTYREEKLFF
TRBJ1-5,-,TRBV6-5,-,TGTGCCAGCAGTTACGGAGGGACTAATAGCAATCAGCCCCAGCATTTT,CASSYGGTNSNQPQHF
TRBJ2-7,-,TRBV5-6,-,TGTGCCAGCAGACCAACAGGGTCCGGCGAGCAGTACTTC,CASRPTGSGEQYF
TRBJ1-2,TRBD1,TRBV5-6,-,TGTGCCAGCAGCTTGGTTGGAGGGGGCAAGGGCTACACCTTC,CASSLVGGGKGYTF